These T cell receptor beta chains were read from a single sample in a study of metastatic and nonmetastatic thyroid tumors. TCRdb reprocessed the PCR reads using MiXCR. The table shows tens of thousands of clones, with about 25% occurring only once. Sample: blood. The receptor set was obtained from a female donor with papillary thyroid cancer or a benign thyroid nodule (not recorded which). Some clones in this sample may be carry-over from other donors' samples. The conserved cysteine and the conserved F or W are not part of the CDR3 here. Fields, in order: CDR3 protein, D gene, J gene, V gene. A D gene is named only where the DNA matches it firmly.

cdr3_aa: SALLSGQGNSQPQH; d_call: TRBD1; j_call: TRBJ1-5; v_call: TRBV20-1
cdr3_aa: ASSVGRLGDTQY; d_call: .; j_call: TRBJ2-3; v_call: TRBV7-3
cdr3_aa: ASRSEWNEQF; d_call: .; j_call: TRBJ2-1; v_call: TRBV7-9
cdr3_aa: ASSLLGEGYT; d_call: .; j_call: TRBJ1-2; v_call: TRBV11-2
cdr3_aa: ASSHYGVAGTGELF; d_call: .; j_call: TRBJ2-2; v_call: TRBV4-1
cdr3_aa: ASSSHPADEQF; d_call: .; j_call: TRBJ2-1; v_call: TRBV7-9
cdr3_aa: ASSQVRTSTEAF; d_call: .; j_call: TRBJ1-1; v_call: TRBV14
cdr3_aa: ASSPPGSYGGDGYT; d_call: .; j_call: TRBJ1-2; v_call: TRBV11-2
cdr3_aa: ASSLDRPTQY; d_call: .; j_call: TRBJ2-5; v_call: TRBV5-1
cdr3_aa: SAPNGEANILT; d_call: .; j_call: TRBJ2-6; v_call: TRBV20-1
cdr3_aa: SGPGQISNQPQH; d_call: TRBD1; j_call: TRBJ1-5; v_call: TRBV20-1